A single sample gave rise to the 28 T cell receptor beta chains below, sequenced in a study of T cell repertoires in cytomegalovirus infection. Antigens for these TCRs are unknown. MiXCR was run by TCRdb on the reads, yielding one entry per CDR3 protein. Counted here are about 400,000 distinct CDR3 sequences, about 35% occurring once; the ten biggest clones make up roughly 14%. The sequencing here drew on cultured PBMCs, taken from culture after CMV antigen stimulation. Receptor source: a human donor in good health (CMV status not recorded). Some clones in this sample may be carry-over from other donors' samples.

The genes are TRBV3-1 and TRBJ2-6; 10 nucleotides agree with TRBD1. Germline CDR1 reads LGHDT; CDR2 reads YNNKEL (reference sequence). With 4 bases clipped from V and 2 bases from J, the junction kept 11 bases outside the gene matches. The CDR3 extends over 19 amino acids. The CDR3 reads CASSPVPGQGLAGANVLTF. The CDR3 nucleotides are TGTGCCAGCAGCCCCGTCCCGGGACAGGGGTTGGCTGGGGCCAACGTCCTGACTTTC. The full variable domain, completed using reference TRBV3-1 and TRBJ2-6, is DTAVSQTPKYLVTQMGNDKSIKCEQNLGHDTMYWYKQDSKKFLKIMFSYNNKELIINETVPNRFSPKSPDKAHLNLHINSLELGDSAVYFCASSPVPGQGLAGANVLTFGAGSRLTVL.

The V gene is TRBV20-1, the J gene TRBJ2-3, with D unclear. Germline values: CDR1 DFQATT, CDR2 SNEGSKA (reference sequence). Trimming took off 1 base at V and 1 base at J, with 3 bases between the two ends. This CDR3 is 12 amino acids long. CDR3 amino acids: CSARGGTDTQYF. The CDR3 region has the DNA TGCAGTGCTAGAGGTGGCACAGATACGCAGTATTTT.

The CDR3 nucleotides read TGTGCCAGCAGCTTAGAAGTCCGACTGGCCGAAGAGACCCAGTACTTC. Protein product: CASSLEVRLAEETQYF. V is TRBV7-6 and J is TRBJ2-5; D not resolved. Germline CDR1 is SGHVS and CDR2 is FNYEAQ. CDR3 length: 16 amino acids. Trimming pared 1 base from V and 3 bases from J, leaving 15 bases between.

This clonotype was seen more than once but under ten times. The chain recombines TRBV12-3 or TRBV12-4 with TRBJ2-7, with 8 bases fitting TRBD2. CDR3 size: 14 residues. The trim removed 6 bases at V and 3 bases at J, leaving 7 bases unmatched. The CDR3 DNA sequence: TGTGCCAGCAGGGTAGCGGGGAAAGACTACGAGCAGTACTTC. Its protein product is CASRVAGKDYEQYF.

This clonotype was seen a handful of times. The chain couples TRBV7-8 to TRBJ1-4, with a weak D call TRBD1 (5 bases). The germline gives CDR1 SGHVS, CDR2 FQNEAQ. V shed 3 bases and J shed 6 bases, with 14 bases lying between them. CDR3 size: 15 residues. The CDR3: CASSFGLRDDEKLFF. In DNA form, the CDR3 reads TGTGCCAGCAGCTTTGGGTTAAGGGACGATGAAAAACTGTTTTTT.

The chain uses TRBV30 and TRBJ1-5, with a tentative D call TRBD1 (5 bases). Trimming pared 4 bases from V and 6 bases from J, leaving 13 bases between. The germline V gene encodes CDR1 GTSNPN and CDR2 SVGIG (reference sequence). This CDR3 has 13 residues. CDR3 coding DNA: TGTGCCTGGAACTCGTGGGGGTCTCAGCCCCAGCATTTT. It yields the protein CAWNSWGSQPQHF.

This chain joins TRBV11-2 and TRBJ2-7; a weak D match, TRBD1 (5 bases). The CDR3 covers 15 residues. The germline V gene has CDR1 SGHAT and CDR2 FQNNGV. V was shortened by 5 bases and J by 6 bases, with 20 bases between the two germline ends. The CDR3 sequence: CASSPQAGRRTEQYV. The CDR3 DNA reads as TGTGCCAGCAGCCCTCAAGCAGGGCGAAGGACCGAGCAGTACGTC.

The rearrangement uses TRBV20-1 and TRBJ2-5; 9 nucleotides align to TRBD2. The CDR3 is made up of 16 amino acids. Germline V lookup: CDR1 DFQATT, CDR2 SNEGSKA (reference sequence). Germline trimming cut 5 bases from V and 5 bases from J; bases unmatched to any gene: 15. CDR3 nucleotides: TGCAGTGCTTCGCGTCCTTTAGCGGGAGTCTCGGAGACCCAGTACTTC. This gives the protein CSASRPLAGVSETQYF.

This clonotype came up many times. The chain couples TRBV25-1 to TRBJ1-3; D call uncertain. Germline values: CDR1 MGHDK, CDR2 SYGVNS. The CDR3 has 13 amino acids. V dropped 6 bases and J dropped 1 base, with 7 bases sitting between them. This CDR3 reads CASRVASGNTIYF. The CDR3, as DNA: TGTGCCAGCAGGGTGGCGTCTGGAAACACCATATATTTT.

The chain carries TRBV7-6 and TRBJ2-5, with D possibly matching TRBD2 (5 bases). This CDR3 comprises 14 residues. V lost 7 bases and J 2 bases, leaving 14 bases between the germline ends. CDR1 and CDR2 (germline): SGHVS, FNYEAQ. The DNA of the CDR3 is TGTGCCAGCACCCCCAAAGAGCGGCAAGAGACCCAGTACTTC. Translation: CASTPKERQETQYF.

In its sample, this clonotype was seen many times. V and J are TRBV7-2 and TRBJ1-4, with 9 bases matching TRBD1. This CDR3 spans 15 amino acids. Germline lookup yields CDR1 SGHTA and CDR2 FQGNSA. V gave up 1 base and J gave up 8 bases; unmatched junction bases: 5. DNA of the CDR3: TGTGCCAGCAGCTTAGAACGGGACAGGGTCGAAAAACTGTTTTTT. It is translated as CASSLERDRVEKLFF.

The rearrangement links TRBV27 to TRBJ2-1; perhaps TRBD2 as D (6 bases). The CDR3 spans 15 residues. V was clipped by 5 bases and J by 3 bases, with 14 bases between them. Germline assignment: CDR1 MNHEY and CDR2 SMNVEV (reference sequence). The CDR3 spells CASSPPGVSYNEQFF. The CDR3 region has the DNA TGTGCCAGCAGTCCACCGGGAGTGAGCTACAATGAGCAGTTCTTC.

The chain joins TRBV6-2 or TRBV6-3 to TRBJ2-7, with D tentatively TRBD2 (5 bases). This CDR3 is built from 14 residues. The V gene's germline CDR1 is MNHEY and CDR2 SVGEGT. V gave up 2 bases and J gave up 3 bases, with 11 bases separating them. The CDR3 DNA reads TGTGCCAGCAGTTACCGGGGAGCACTCTACGAGCAGTACTTC. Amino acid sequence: CASSYRGALYEQYF.

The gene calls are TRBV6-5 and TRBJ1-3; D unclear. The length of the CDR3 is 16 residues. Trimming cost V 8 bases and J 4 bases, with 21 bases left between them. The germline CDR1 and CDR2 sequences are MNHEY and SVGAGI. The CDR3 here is CASQSKLGRSGNTIYF. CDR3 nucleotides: TGTGCCAGCCAGTCCAAACTGGGCAGATCCGGAAACACCATATATTTT.

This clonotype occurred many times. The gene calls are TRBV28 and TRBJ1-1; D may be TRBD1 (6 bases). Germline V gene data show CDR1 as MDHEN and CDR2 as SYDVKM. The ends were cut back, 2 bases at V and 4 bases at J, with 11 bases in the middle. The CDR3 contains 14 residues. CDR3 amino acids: CASSLLTRGTEAFF. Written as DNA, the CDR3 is TGTGCCAGCAGTTTACTTACCAGGGGCACTGAAGCTTTCTTT.

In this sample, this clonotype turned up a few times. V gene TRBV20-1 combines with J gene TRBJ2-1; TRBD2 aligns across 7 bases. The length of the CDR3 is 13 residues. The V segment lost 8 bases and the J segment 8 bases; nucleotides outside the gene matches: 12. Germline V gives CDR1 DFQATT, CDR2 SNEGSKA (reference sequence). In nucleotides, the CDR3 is TGCAGTCCGAGGGAGGGGCTGTCCTATGAGCAGTTCTTC. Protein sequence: CSPREGLSYEQFF.

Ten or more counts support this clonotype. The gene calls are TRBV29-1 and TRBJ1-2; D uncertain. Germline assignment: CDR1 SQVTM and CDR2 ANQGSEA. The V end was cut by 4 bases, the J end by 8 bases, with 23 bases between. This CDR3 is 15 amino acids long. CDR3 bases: TGCAGCGTTGGAATAAGCGCAGGTTTTTCGGCCGGCTACACCTTC. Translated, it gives CSVGISAGFSAGYTF.

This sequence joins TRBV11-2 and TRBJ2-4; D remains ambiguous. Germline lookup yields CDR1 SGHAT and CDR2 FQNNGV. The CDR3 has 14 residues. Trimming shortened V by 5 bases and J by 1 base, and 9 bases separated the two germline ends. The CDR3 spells CASSLDPAKNIQYF. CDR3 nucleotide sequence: TGTGCCAGCAGCCTTGACCCCGCCAAAAACATTCAGTACTTC.

DNA of the CDR3: TGTGCCAGCAGACATTTAGGACAGGGGAGCTACAATGAGCAGTTCTTC. As protein: CASRHLGQGSYNEQFF. V is TRBV12-3 or TRBV12-4 and J is TRBJ2-1, with TRBD1 matching over 9 bases. There are 16 residues in the CDR3. V dropped 6 bases and J dropped 3; count of bases not matched to a gene: 9.

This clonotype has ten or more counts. CDR3: CASSPGQGTGPQHF. In DNA, the CDR3 is TGTGCCAGCAGCCCCGGACAGGGGACGGGGCCCCAGCATTTT. This rearrangement joins TRBV7-2 to TRBJ1-5, with 9 bases matching TRBD1. Unmatched junction bases numbered 8, after V lost 5 bases and J lost 9 bases. CDR1 and CDR2 (germline): SGHTA, FQGNSA. The CDR3 length is 14 residues.

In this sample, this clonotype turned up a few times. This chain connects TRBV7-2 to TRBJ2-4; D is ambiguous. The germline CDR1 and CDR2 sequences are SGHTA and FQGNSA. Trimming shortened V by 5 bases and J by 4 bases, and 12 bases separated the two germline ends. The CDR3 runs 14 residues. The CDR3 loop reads CASSPNREKNIQYF. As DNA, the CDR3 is TGTGCCAGCAGCCCCAACCGCGAAAAAAACATTCAGTACTTC.

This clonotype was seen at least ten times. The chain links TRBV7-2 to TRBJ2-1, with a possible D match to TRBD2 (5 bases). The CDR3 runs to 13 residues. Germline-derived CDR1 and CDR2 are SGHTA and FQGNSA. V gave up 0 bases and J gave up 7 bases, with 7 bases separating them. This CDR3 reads CASSLARENEQFF. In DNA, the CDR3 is TGTGCCAGCAGCTTAGCACGGGAAAATGAGCAGTTCTTC.

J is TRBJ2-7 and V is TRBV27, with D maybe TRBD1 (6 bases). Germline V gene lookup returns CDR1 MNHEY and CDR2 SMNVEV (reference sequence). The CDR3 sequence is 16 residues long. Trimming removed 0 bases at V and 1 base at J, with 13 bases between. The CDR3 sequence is CASSLSQTGVSYEQYV. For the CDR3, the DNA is TGTGCCAGCAGTTTATCGCAGACAGGCGTATCCTACGAGCAGTACGTC.

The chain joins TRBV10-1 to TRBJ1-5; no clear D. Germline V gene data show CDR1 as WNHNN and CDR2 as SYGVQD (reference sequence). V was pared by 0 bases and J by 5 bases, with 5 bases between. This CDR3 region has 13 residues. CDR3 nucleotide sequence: TGCGCCAGCAGTGAGTCTCTTGATCAGCCCCAGCATTTT. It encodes CASSESLDQPQHF.

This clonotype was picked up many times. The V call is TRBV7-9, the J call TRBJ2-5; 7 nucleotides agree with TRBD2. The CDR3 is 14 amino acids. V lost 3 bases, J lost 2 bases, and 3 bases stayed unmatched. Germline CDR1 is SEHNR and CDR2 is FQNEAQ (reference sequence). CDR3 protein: CASSLGGAQETQYF. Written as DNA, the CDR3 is TGTGCCAGCAGCTTGGGAGGGGCTCAAGAGACCCAGTACTTC. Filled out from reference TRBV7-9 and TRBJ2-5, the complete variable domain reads DTGVSQNPRHKITKRGQNVTFRCDPISEHNRLYWYRQTLGQGPEFLTYFQNEAQLEKSRLLSDRFSAERPKGSFSTLEIQRTEQGDSAMYLCASSLGGAQETQYFGPGTRLLVL.

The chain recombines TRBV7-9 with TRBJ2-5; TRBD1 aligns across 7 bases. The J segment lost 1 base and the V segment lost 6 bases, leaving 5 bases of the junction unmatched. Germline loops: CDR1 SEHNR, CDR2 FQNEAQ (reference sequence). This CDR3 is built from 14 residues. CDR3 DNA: TGTGCCAGCAGGAAACGGGACAGCCAAGAGACCCAGTACTTC. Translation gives CASRKRDSQETQYF.

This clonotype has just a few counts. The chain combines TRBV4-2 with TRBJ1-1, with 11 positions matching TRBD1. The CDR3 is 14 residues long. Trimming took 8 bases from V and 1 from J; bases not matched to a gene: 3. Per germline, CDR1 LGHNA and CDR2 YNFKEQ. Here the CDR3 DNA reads TGTGCCAGCGGACAGGGGGCCGCGAACACTGAAGCTTTCTTT. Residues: CASGQGAANTEAFF.

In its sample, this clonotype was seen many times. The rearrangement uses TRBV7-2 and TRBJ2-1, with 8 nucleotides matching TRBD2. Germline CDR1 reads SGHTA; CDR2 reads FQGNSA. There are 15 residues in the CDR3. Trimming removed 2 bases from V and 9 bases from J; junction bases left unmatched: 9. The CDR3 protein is CASSLISGRGVEQFF. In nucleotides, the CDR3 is TGTGCCAGCAGCTTAATAAGCGGGAGAGGTGTTGAGCAGTTCTTC.